The clone carrying this T cell receptor beta chain was detected many times. Its target is not known. In germline, CDR1 is SGHTA, CDR2 FQGNSA. Trimming removed 5 bases at V and 4 bases at J, with 11 bases between. CDR3 length: 14 residues. The data originate from a study of T cells after yellow fever vaccination. Study-wide points: Sorted repertoires could include abundant contaminating clonotypes from bulk cells.

TCRdb itself ran the 5' RACE reads through MiXCR, one entry per CDR3 protein. The sample has some 200,000 distinct CDR3 sequences; approximately 3.2% are singletons. The source was CD4+ T cells sorted from PBMCs, collected 10 days after the yellow fever booster vaccination. The chain joins TRBV7-2 to TRBJ1-4, with D unclear. The sequence was obtained from a man aged 18 to 29 who received the YFV17D yellow fever vaccine. The CDR3 DNA sequence: TGTGCCAGCAGCAGGCCAGAGAATAATGAAAAACTGTTTTTT. This codes for CASSRPENNEKLFF.